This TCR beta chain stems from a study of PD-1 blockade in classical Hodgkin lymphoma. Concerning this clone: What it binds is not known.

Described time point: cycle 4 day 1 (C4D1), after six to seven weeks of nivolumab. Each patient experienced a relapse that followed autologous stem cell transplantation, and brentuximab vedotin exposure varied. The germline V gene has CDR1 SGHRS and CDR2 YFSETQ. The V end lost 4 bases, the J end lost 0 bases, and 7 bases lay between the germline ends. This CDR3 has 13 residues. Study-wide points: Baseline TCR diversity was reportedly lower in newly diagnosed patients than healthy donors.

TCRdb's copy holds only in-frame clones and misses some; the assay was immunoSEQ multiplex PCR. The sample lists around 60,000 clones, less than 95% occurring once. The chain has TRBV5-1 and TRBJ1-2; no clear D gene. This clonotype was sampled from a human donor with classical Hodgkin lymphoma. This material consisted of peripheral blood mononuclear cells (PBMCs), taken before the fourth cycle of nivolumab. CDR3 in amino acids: CASSLQANYGYTF. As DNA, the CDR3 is TGCGCCAGCAGCCTACAAGCTAACTATGGCTACACCTTC.